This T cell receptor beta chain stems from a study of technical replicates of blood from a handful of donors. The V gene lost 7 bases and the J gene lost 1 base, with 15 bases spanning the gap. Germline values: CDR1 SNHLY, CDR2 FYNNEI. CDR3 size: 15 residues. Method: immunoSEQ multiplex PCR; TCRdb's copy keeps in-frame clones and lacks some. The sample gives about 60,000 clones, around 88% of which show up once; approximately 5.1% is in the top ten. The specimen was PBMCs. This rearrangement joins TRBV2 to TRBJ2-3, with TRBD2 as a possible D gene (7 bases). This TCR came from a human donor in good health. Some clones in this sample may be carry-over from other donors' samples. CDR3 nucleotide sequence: TGTGCCAGCACGTGGCGGGGGCGAGGCACAGATACGCAGTATTTT. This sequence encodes CASTWRGRGTDTQYF.